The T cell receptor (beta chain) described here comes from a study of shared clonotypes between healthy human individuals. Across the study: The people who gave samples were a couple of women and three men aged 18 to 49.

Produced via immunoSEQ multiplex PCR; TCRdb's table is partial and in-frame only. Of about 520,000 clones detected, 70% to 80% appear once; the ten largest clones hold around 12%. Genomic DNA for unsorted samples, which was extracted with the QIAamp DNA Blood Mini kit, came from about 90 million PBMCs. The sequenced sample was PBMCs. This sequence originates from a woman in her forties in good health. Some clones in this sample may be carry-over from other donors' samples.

This CDR3 reads CARSLGWDRNSNQPQHF. The CDR3 DNA reads TGTGCCAGAAGCTTGGGTTGGGACAGAAATAGCAATCAGCCCCAGCATTTT. The chain recombines TRBV5-3 with TRBJ1-5; 7 nucleotides line up with TRBD1. TRBV5-3 is an ORF, with its function uncertain. The J segment lost 0 bases and the V segment lost 0 bases, leaving 6 bases of the junction unmatched. This CDR3 has 17 amino acids.